Below, 17 T cell receptor beta chains from the same sample are listed, as sequenced in a study of blood T cell repertoires in COVID-19. TCRdb's copy holds only in-frame clones and misses some; the assay was immunoSEQ multiplex PCR. The data show around 250,000 clones, around 90% seen once. The sequenced sample was PBMCs or T cells enriched from blood (not recorded which). Source of these receptors: a human donor in a cohort exposed to, infected with or recovered from COVID-19 (not recorded which). The donor label of this sample is uncertain.

The chain links TRBV5-1 to TRBJ1-2; D unclear. Trimming cost V 3 bases and J 3 bases, with 9 bases left between them. CDR1 and CDR2 from the germline V gene are SGHRS and YFSETQ. This CDR3 comprises 13 residues. CDR3 residues: CASSSAADYGYTF. CDR3 DNA sequence: TGCGCCAGCAGCTCCGCGGCGGACTATGGCTACACCTTC.

This chain uses TRBV21-1 with TRBJ1-2. TRBV21-1 is a recognized pseudogene. The CDR3 covers 16 residues. CDR3 amino acids: CASSNLAARVNYGYTF. The CDR3 region has the DNA TGTGCCAGCAGCAATTTGGCGGCACGCGTAAACTATGGCTACACCTTC.

The genes are TRBV30 and TRBJ1-5; D possibly corresponds to TRBD1 (5 bases). Germline-derived CDR1 and CDR2 are GTSNPN and SVGIG (reference sequence). Trimming removed 2 bases from V and 9 bases from J, with 20 bases in between. This CDR3 spans 15 amino acids. CDR3 in amino acids: CAWSTQGATGGPQHF. CDR3 sequence (DNA): TGTGCCTGGAGTACCCAGGGAGCTACCGGGGGGCCCCAGCATTTT. The full variable domain, with the rest looked up from reference TRBV30 and TRBJ1-5, is SQTIHQWPATLVQPVGSPLSLECTVEGTSNPNLYWYRQAAGRGLQLLFYSVGIGQISSEVPQNLSASRPQDRQFILSSKKLLLSDSGFYLCAWSTQGATGGPQHFGDGTRLSIL.

The chain couples TRBV9 to TRBJ1-1, with unresolved D. This CDR3 has 15 amino acids. The V gene's germline CDR1 is SGDLS and CDR2 YYNGEE. Trimming stripped 0 bases from V and 0 bases from J, with 9 bases between. The CDR3, as DNA: TGTGCCAGCAGCGTAGGGGGAGGAATGAACACTGAAGCTTTCTTT. Its translation: CASSVGGGMNTEAFF. The whole variable domain, filled in from reference TRBV9 and TRBJ1-1, reads DSGVTQTPKHLITATGQRVTLRCSPRSGDLSVYWYQQSLDQGLQFLIQYYNGEERAKGNILERFSAQQFPDLHSELNLSSLELGDSALYFCASSVGGGMNTEAFFGQGTRLTVV.

The chain recombines TRBV6-5 with TRBJ2-7; possibly TRBD1 for D (6 bases). The CDR3 contains 15 residues. V was shortened by 2 bases and J by 7 bases, with 18 bases between the two germline ends. The germline CDR1 and CDR2 sequences are MNHEY and SVGAGI. CDR3 sequence (DNA): TGTGCCAGCAGTTACAGTACAGGGCAGAATTGGGAGCAGTACTTC. It codes for CASSYSTGQNWEQYF.

The rearrangement joins TRBV30 to TRBJ1-4; TRBD1 matches at 7 bases. The CDR3 covers 13 residues. Per the germline V gene, CDR1 is GTSNPN and CDR2 is SVGIG (reference sequence). J was trimmed by 3 bases and V by 7 bases; bases with no gene match: 5. In nucleotides, the CDR3 is TGTGCCTCTCCGGGACAGCCTAATGAAAAACTGTTTTTT. The encoded protein is CASPGQPNEKLFF.

This chain links TRBV5-5 with TRBJ1-3; D perhaps matches TRBD1 (6 bases). The germline V gene has CDR1 SGHKS and CDR2 YYEKEE (reference sequence). CDR3 length: 14 amino acids. Trimming stripped 3 bases from V and 2 bases from J, with 9 bases between. In nucleotides, the CDR3 is TGTGCCAGCAGCTATTACAGGGCTGGAAACACCATATATTTT. It specifies CASSYYRAGNTIYF.

In its sample, this clone was seen a few times. Here the CDR3 DNA reads TGTGCCACCAGTGATCTGACAGCGACCGGGTGGGGTGAGCAGTTCTTC. Translation gives CATSDLTATGWGEQFF. The V and J genes are TRBV24-1 and TRBJ2-1, with a weak D call TRBD1 (5 bases). Trimming cost V 3 bases and J 9 bases, with 20 bases left between them. This CDR3 comprises 16 residues. Germline CDR1 is KGHDR and CDR2 is SFDVKD.

V is TRBV11-2 and J is TRBJ2-1; a weak D match, TRBD1 (5 bases). The CDR3 consists of 15 residues. Trimming removed 0 bases from V and 5 bases from J, with 11 bases in between. Germline V gives CDR1 SGHAT, CDR2 FQNNGV. The CDR3 sequence is CASSLDRAGDNEQFF. DNA for the CDR3: TGTGCCAGCAGCTTAGACAGGGCTGGGGACAATGAGCAGTTCTTC.

The gene calls are TRBV7-9 and TRBJ1-1; TRBD1 matches 7 bases. This CDR3 spans 14 amino acids. CDR1 SEHNR and CDR2 FQNEAQ come from the germline V gene (reference sequence). J was trimmed by 7 bases and V by 5 bases; bases with no gene match: 10. CDR3 sequence: CASSLDGGTDEAFF. The CDR3 DNA is TGTGCCAGCAGCCTAGATGGGGGGACAGATGAAGCTTTCTTT.

J is TRBJ2-3 and V is TRBV7-9, with D possibly TRBD1 on 5 matching bases. Trimming took 6 bases from V and 5 from J, leaving 12 bases between them. The germline V gene has CDR1 SEHNR and CDR2 FQNEAQ (reference sequence). The CDR3 extends over 13 amino acids. The CDR3 region has the DNA TGTGCCAGCAGTTCTGGCACAGGAGATACGCAGTATTTT. Protein: CASSSGTGDTQYF. The entire variable domain, with the rest obtained from reference TRBV7-9 and TRBJ2-3, is as follows: DTGVSQNPRHKITKRGQNVTFRCDPISEHNRLYWYRQTLGQGPEFLTYFQNEAQLEKSRLLSDRFSAERPKGSFSTLEIQRTEQGDSAMYLCASSSGTGDTQYFGPGTRLTVL.

V gene TRBV27 combines with J gene TRBJ2-1, with TRBD2 matching 10 bases. The J segment lost 7 bases and the V segment lost 2 bases, leaving 8 bases of the junction unmatched. CDR1 is MNHEY, CDR2 SMNVEV, per germline (reference sequence). The CDR3 is 16 residues long. The CDR3 DNA is TGTGCCAGCAGTTTAACCAGCGGGGGGGCCAGGAATGAGCAGTTCTTC. Protein: CASSLTSGGARNEQFF.

The chain carries TRBV6-5 and TRBJ2-5; a weak D match, TRBD2 (5 bases). Germline-derived CDR1 and CDR2 are MNHEY and SVGAGI. Trimming removed 7 bases at V and 2 bases at J, with 17 bases between. The CDR3 consists of 15 residues. DNA of the CDR3: TGTGCCAGCATGGTAGCGCCACTCTTACAAGAGACCCAGTACTTC. It is translated as CASMVAPLLQETQYF.

This clone was seen a single time. The DNA of the CDR3 is TGTGCCAGCAGCAAAGACAGGCAGAGCTCCTACGAGCAGTACTTC. Translating gives CASSKDRQSSYEQYF. The chain combines TRBV21-1 with TRBJ2-7; TRBD1, the table's D call, was not compared with the DNA. TRBV21-1 is designated a pseudogene. This CDR3 is built from 15 residues.

This chain connects TRBV11-2 to TRBJ2-5, with 16 bases fitting TRBD2. V lost 2 bases, J lost 2 bases, and 8 bases stayed unmatched. CDR1 is SGHAT and CDR2 is FQNNGV in the germline V gene. The CDR3 consists of 19 residues. The CDR3 DNA sequence: TGTGCCAGCAGCTTAACCCCGGGACTAGCGGGGGGGCCTCAAGAGACCCAGTACTTC. This codes for CASSLTPGLAGGPQETQYF.

In its sample, this clone was seen once. The V and J genes are TRBV19 and TRBJ2-3; 7 nucleotides match TRBD1. V gave up 2 bases and J gave up 3 bases; unmatched junction bases: 5. This CDR3 region has 15 residues. Per the germline V gene, CDR1 is LNHDA and CDR2 is SQIVND (reference sequence). The CDR3: CASSINRGRTDTQYF. The DNA of the CDR3 is TGTGCCAGTAGTATAAACAGGGGAAGAACAGATACGCAGTATTTT.

This sequence joins TRBV7-3 and TRBJ2-2; 8 bases are a match to TRBD2. V dropped 5 bases and J dropped 8; count of bases not matched to a gene: 16. The CDR3 spans 17 residues. Germline CDR1 reads SGHTA; CDR2 reads FQGTGA. This CDR3 is CASSRVGGGTTGGELFF. CDR3 DNA: TGTGCCAGCAGCCGGGTAGGCGGGGGGACAACCGGAGGGGAGCTGTTTTTT.